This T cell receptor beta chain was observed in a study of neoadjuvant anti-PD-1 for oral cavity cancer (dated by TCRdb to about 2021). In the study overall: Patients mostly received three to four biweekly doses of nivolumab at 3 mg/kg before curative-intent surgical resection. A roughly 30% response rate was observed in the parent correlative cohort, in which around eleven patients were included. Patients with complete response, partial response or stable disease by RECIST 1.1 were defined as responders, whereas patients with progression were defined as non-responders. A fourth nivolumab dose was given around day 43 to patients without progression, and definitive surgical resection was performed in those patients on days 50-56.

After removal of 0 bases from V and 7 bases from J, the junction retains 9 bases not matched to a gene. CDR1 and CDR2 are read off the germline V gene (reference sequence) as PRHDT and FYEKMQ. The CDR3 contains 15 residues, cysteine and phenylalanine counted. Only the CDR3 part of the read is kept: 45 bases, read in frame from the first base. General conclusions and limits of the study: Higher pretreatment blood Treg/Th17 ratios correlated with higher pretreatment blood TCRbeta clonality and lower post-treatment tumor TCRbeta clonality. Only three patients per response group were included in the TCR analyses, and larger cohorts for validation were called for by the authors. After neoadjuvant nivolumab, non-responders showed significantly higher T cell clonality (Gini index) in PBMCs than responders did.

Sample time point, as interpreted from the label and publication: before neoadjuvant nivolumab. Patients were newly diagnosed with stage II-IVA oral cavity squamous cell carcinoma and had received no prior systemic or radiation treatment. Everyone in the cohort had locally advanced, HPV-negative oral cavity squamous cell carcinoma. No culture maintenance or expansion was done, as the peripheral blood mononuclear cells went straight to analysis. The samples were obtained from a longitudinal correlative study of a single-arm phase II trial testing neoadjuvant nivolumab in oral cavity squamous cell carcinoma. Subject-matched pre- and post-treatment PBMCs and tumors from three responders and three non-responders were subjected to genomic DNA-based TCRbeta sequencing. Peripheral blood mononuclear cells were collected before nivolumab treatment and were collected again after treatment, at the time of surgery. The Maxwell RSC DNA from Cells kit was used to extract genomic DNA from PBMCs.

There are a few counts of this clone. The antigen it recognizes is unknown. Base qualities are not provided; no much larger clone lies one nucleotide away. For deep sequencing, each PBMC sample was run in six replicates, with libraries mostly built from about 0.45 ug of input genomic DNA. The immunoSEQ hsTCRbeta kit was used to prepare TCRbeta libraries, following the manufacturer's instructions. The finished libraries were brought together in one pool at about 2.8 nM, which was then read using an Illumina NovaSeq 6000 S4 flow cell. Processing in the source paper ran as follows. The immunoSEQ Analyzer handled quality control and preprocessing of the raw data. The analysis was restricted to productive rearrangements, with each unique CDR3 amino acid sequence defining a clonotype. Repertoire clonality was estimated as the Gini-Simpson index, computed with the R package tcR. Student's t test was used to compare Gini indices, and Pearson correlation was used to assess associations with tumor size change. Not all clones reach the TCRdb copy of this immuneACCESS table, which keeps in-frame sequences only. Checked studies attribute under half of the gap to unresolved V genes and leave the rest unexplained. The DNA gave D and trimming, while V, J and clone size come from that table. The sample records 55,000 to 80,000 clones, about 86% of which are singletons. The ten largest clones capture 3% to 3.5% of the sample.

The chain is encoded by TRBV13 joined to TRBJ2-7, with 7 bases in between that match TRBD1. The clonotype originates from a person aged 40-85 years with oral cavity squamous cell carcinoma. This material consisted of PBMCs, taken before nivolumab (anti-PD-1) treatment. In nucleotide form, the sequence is TGTGCCAGCAGCTTAGGGACAGGGAGCGGTTCTGAGCAGTACTTC. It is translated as CASSLGTGSGSEQYF.